The 15 T cell receptor beta chains below come from one sample, sequenced in a study of blood T cells in healthy people across ages. Using a J-beta primer mix together with a sample-barcoded 5' primer, a second PCR was run for roughly 6 to 12 cycles. Via MiXCR, TCRdb re-called the 5' RACE reads, giving one row per CDR3 protein. The table has about 1 million distinct CDR3 sequences, 45% seen once. Sequenced input: blood. These receptors came from an older woman in good health.

The gene calls are TRBV20-1 and TRBJ2-1; 7 bases are shared with TRBD2. The CDR3 loop spans 14 amino acids. V trimming: 5 bases; J trimming: 8 bases; junction bases outside the gene matches: 12. Germline CDR1 DFQATT, CDR2 SNEGSKA (reference sequence). The chain's CDR3 is CSAPGLGRRDEQFF. The CDR3 region has the DNA TGCAGTGCTCCCGGACTAGGTAGAAGGGATGAGCAGTTCTTC.

This chain uses TRBV28 with TRBJ2-3; 7 bases agree with TRBD2. The CDR3 loop spans 16 amino acids. Germline V gene lookup returns CDR1 MDHEN and CDR2 SYDVKM. With 3 bases clipped from V and 4 bases from J, the junction kept 10 bases outside the gene matches. The CDR3 DNA reads as TGTGCCAGCAGTTTCTCGGTGGGAGGGCCACCAGATACGCAGTATTTT. Translation gives CASSFSVGGPPDTQYF.

V and J are TRBV12-3 or TRBV12-4 and TRBJ2-7, with TRBD2 as a possible D gene (5 bases). The CDR3 contains 12 residues. Trimming pared 8 bases from V and 6 bases from J, leaving 14 bases between. CDR3 sequence: CASAPGWVEQYF. The CDR3 DNA is TGTGCCAGCGCCCCGGGGTGGGTCGAGCAGTACTTC.

This clonotype was seen only a few times. V usage is TRBV5-1 and J usage is TRBJ2-1, with TRBD1 matching 10 bases. With 0 bases clipped from V and 9 bases from J, the junction kept 6 bases outside the gene matches. Germline V gene data show CDR1 as SGHRS and CDR2 as YFSETQ. The CDR3 totals 15 residues. This CDR3 is CASSLDGTGASEQFF. CDR3 nucleotides: TGCGCCAGCAGCTTGGACGGGACAGGGGCATCTGAGCAGTTCTTC.

The rearrangement joins TRBV20-1 to TRBJ2-7; the match to TRBD1 covers 8 bases. Looked up from germline, CDR1 is DFQATT and CDR2 is SNEGSKA (reference sequence). Trimming at V came to 3 bases and at J to 6 bases, leaving 13 bases not matched to a gene. The CDR3 spans 15 residues. For the CDR3, the DNA is TGCAGTGCTAGTTCAGGTGGACAGGGAGTTCTCGAGCAGTACTTC. Protein product: CSASSGGQGVLEQYF.

The CDR3 region is CASSLAAFSYEQYF. DNA for the CDR3: TGTGCCAGCAGCTTGGCGGCGTTCTCCTACGAGCAGTACTTC. The V gene is TRBV5-6, the J gene TRBJ2-7, with no clear D. The germline V and J ends were trimmed by 0 bases and 0 bases, with 7 bases remaining between them. This CDR3 comprises 14 residues. Germline V gene data show CDR1 as SGHDT and CDR2 as YYEEEE.

This clonotype has a handful of counts. The chain employs TRBV11-2 and TRBJ2-6, with 10 positions matching TRBD1. Germline V CDR1 and CDR2: SGHAT, FQNNGV. This CDR3 has 17 residues. The V gene end was trimmed by 5 bases and the J gene end by 0 bases; junction bases not matched to a gene: 4. CDR3 coding DNA: TGTGCCAGCAGCAAGGACAGGGGGATCTCTGGGGCCAACGTCCTGACTTTC. Its protein is CASSKDRGISGANVLTF.

This sequence joins TRBV7-9 and TRBJ2-1; 11 nucleotides align to TRBD1. The CDR3 runs to 16 residues. CDR1 and CDR2 (germline): SEHNR, FQNEAQ (reference sequence). The V and J ends lost 5 bases and 2 bases, in that order; junction bases with no gene match: 5. CDR3 in DNA: TGTGCCAGCAGCGAAGGGACAGGGGGAACCTACAATGAGCAGTTCTTC. Its translation: CASSEGTGGTYNEQFF.

This chain links TRBV10-3 with TRBJ2-7; 11 bases align to TRBD1. The CDR3 contains 15 residues. Germline V CDR1 and CDR2: ENHRY, SYGVKD. Trimming at V came to 3 bases and at J to 6 bases, leaving 7 bases not matched to a gene. CDR3 nucleotide sequence: TGTGCCATCAGTGAACATATCGGGACAGGGGGCGAGCAGTACTTC. Residues: CAISEHIGTGGEQYF.

The rearrangement joins TRBV15 to TRBJ2-7, with D hard to call. The CDR3 contains 14 residues. The V gene lost 0 bases and the J gene lost 0 bases, with 6 bases spanning the gap. Per germline, CDR1 LNHNV and CDR2 YYDKDF (reference sequence). The CDR3 DNA sequence: TGTGCCACCAGCAGAGATCGGATCTCCTACGAGCAGTACTTC. This gives the protein CATSRDRISYEQYF.

Points on this clonotype: The conserved final phenylalanine or tryptophan is absent from the CDR3, which likely points to a read error. This rearrangement joins TRBV28 to TRBJ2-7; the D gene could be TRBD1 or TRBD2 (5 bases each). The CDR3 extends over 16 amino acids. Germline lookup yields CDR1 MDHEN and CDR2 SYDVKM. Trimming took off 4 bases at V and 6 bases at J, with 22 bases between the two ends. CDR3 sequence reads: CASSSLSRDGRCEQYS. The CDR3 coding sequence is TGTGCCAGCAGTTCTCTCTCCCGGGACGGAAGGTGCGAGCAGTACTCC.

This rearrangement joins TRBV7-8 to TRBJ2-1; no reliable D call. The CDR3 loop spans 14 amino acids. V was cut by 5 bases and J by 3 bases, with 11 bases left in between. Per germline, CDR1 SGHVS and CDR2 FQNEAQ. This CDR3 is CASSPAGRYNEQFF. The CDR3 coding sequence is TGTGCCAGCAGCCCTGCAGGCCGCTACAATGAGCAGTTCTTC.

The chain combines TRBV18 with TRBJ2-1; TRBD2 matches at 8 bases. V gave up 7 bases and J gave up 3 bases; unmatched junction bases: 5. The CDR3 spans 14 residues. Germline values: CDR1 KGHSH, CDR2 LQKENI. This chain's CDR3 is CASCLAGGYNEQFF. The DNA for the CDR3 is TGTGCCAGCTGTCTTGCGGGAGGCTACAATGAGCAGTTCTTC. The full variable domain, in which reference TRBV18 and TRBJ2-1 provide the parts outside the CDR3, is NAGVMQNPRHLVRRRGQEARLRCSPMKGHSHVYWYRQLPEEGLKFMVYLQKENIIDESGMPKERFSAEFPKEGPSILRIQQVVRGDSAAYFCASCLAGGYNEQFFGPGTRLTVL.

V is TRBV10-3 and J is TRBJ2-1, with D tentatively TRBD1 or TRBD2 (5 bases each). Per germline, CDR1 ENHRY and CDR2 SYGVKD. The V end lost 10 bases, the J end lost 5 bases, and 15 bases lay between the germline ends. The CDR3 has 13 residues. The CDR3 coding sequence is TGTGCCACCCCAGGGACGGTTAACAATGAGCAGTTCTTC. Translated, it gives CATPGTVNNEQFF.

The rearrangement uses TRBV12-3 or TRBV12-4 and TRBJ2-5, with a possible D match to TRBD1 (7 bases). Trimming took off 3 bases at V and 11 bases at J, with 22 bases between the two ends. The CDR3 is 15 amino acids. CDR3: CASSFRRDRLNEQYF. The CDR3 nucleotides are TGTGCCAGCAGTTTTCGGAGGGACAGACTCAATGAGCAGTACTTC.